A single sample is the source of the 8 T cell receptor beta chains below, sequenced in a study of shared clonotypes between healthy human individuals. Measured with immunoSEQ multiplex PCR; TCRdb has only the in-frame clones, and not every one. The repertoire holds approximately 700,000 clones, with around three quarters as singletons. The source material was memory CD4+ T cells sorted from blood. Documented subset: CD45RA-negative fraction. Every receptor here comes from a woman under 40 in good health.

In the case of this clone: The sample contains more than one DNA sequence encoding this CDR3. The V call is TRBV28, the J call TRBJ1-2; D not resolved. From germline, CDR1 is MDHEN and CDR2 SYDVKM. V lost 6 bases and J 2 bases, leaving 4 bases between the germline ends. CDR3 length: 11 amino acids. Written as DNA, the CDR3 is TGTGCCAGCAGCCCCAACTATGGCTACACCTTC. Residues: CASSPNYGYTF.

The table lists this clone with a count of one. The V call is TRBV2, the J call TRBJ1-2, with 7 bases aligning to TRBD1. With V trimmed by 8 bases and J by 5 bases, 5 bases remained unmatched. Germline CDR1 SNHLY, CDR2 FYNNEI. This CDR3 comprises 12 residues. The CDR3 sequence is CASQQGMYGYTF. The CDR3 bases are TGTGCCAGCCAACAGGGGATGTATGGCTACACCTTC. The entire variable domain, with the rest obtained from reference TRBV2 and TRBJ1-2, is as follows: EPEVTQTPSHQVTQMGQEVILRCVPISNHLYFYWYRQILGQKVEFLVSFYNNEISEKSEIFDDQFSVERPDGSNFTLKIRSTKLEDSAMYFCASQQGMYGYTFGSGTRLTVV.

The chain combines TRBV30 with TRBJ1-1, with D tentatively TRBD1 (5 bases). The CDR3 consists of 12 residues. V was pared by 4 bases and J by 5 bases, with 11 bases between. Per the germline V gene, CDR1 is GTSNPN and CDR2 is SVGIG (reference sequence). CDR3 protein: CAWTGSRTEAFF. CDR3 bases: TGTGCCTGGACAGGGTCTAGAACTGAAGCTTTCTTT.

The rearrangement joins TRBV9 to TRBJ1-1, with D unresolved. Deletions cut 0 bases from V and 0 bases from J, with 3 bases between. Germline V lookup: CDR1 SGDLS, CDR2 YYNGEE. The CDR3 spans 13 residues. In DNA form, the CDR3 reads TGTGCCAGCAGCGTAGCGGTGAACACTGAAGCTTTCTTT. As protein: CASSVAVNTEAFF.

In its sample, this clone was seen a few times. The chain is built from TRBV5-1 and TRBJ2-7; D is perhaps TRBD1 or TRBD2 (5 bases each). The germline CDR1 and CDR2 sequences are SGHRS and YFSETQ. The V end lost 3 bases, the J end lost 5 bases, and 18 bases lay between the germline ends. The CDR3 extends over 15 amino acids. The CDR3, as DNA: TGCGCCAGCAGCTCCGGAGACCGGGACGGGAACGAGCAGTACTTC. Its translation is CASSSGDRDGNEQYF.

The V and J genes are TRBV13 and TRBJ2-5; 12 nucleotides line up with TRBD2. The V gene end was trimmed by 5 bases and the J gene end by 4 bases; junction bases not matched to a gene: 5. Germline CDR1 PRHDT, CDR2 FYEKMQ (reference sequence). The CDR3 spans 15 residues. The CDR3 reads CASSLKTSGRETQYF. CDR3 sequence (DNA): TGTGCCAGCAGCCTAAAGACTAGCGGGAGAGAGACCCAGTACTTC. The complete variable domain, with remaining parts taken from reference TRBV13 and TRBJ2-5, reads AAGVIQSPRHLIKEKRETATLKCYPIPRHDTVYWYQQGPGQDPQFLISFYEKMQSDKGSIPDRFSAQQFSDYHSELNMSSLELGDSALYFCASSLKTSGRETQYFGPGTRLLVL.

The V call is TRBV14, the J call TRBJ2-3; TRBD2 aligns across 11 bases. V was clipped by 1 base and J by 2 bases; unmatched bases: 5. This CDR3 contains 17 residues. Germline V CDR1 and CDR2: SGHDN, FVKESK. CDR3 sequence: CASSQGLAGGTTDTQYF. CDR3 bases: TGTGCCAGCAGCCAAGGTCTAGCGGGAGGAACCACAGATACGCAGTATTTT.

This clone was counted only a few times. The chain combines TRBV5-1 with TRBJ2-7; TRBD2 matches at 10 bases. Germline V gene lookup returns CDR1 SGHRS and CDR2 YFSETQ. The junction had 6 bases not matched to a gene; V was cut back by 6 bases and J by 0 bases. There are 15 residues in the CDR3. CDR3 in amino acids: CASTFSGRSSYEQYF. The CDR3 nucleotides read TGCGCCAGCACCTTTAGCGGGAGGAGCTCCTACGAGCAGTACTTC.